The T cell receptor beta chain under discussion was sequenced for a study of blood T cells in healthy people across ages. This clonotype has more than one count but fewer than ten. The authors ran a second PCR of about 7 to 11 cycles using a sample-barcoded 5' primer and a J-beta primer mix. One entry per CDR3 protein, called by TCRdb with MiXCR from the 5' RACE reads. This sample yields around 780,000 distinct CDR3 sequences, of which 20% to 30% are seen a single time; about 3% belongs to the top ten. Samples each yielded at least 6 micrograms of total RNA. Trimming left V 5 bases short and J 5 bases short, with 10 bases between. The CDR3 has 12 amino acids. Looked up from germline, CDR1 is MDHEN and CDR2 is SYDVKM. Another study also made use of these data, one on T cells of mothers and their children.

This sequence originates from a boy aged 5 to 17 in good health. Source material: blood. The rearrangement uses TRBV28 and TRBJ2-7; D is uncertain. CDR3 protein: CASSPKAHEQYF. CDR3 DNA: TGTGCCAGCAGTCCGAAAGCCCACGAGCAGTACTTC.